These 26 T cell receptor beta chains originate from one sample sequenced in a study of T-cell memory formation after mild COVID-19. Via MiXCR, TCRdb re-called the 5' RACE reads, giving one row per CDR3 protein. This sample has 450,000 to 700,000 distinct CDR3 sequences, with over 15% found just once. The specimen was PBMCs or a T cell subset sorted from them (not recorded which). The origin of the receptors is an adult woman who had mild COVID-19 (a few samples of this study predate the infection). Cell type and time point are not known.

The rearrangement joins TRBV5-1 to TRBJ2-7; 10 bases align to TRBD1. With V trimmed by 4 bases and J by 3 bases, 7 bases remained unmatched. CDR3 size: 15 residues. The germline V gene has CDR1 SGHRS and CDR2 YFSETQ. For the CDR3, the DNA is TGCGCCAGCAGCGCAAGGACAGGGGGAGGCTACGAGCAGTACTTC. Its protein product is CASSARTGGGYEQYF.

This clonotype was counted only a few times. This rearrangement joins TRBV25-1 to TRBJ1-1; D is unclear. The germline CDR1 and CDR2 sequences are MGHDK and SYGVNS. The CDR3 consists of 13 residues. Deletions cut 3 bases from V and 10 bases from J, with 15 bases between. CDR3 sequence: CASSDDTDFGAFF. The CDR3 bases are TGTGCCAGCAGTGACGACACTGACTTCGGAGCTTTCTTT.

This clonotype was recorded once. V gene TRBV5-6 combines with J gene TRBJ2-2, with TRBD1 matching 8 bases. Germline V lookup: CDR1 SGHDT, CDR2 YYEEEE. This CDR3 contains 16 residues. J gave up 2 bases and V 2 bases, and 5 bases lay outside the gene matches. Here the CDR3 reads CASSFTAGGNTGELFF. The CDR3 DNA follows: TGTGCCAGCAGCTTCACCGCAGGGGGCAACACCGGGGAGCTGTTTTTT. The whole variable domain, filled in from reference TRBV5-6 and TRBJ2-2, reads DAGVTQSPTHLIKTRGQQVTLRCSPKSGHDTVSWYQQALGQGPQFIFQYYEEEERQRGNFPDRFSGHQFPNYSSELNVNALLLGDSALYLCASSFTAGGNTGELFFGEGSRLTVL.

The CDR3 DNA sequence: TGTGCCACCAGTGACACGGGACAGGGGGCGGAGGAGCAGTACTTC. It codes for CATSDTGQGAEEQYF. The J gene is TRBJ2-7, the V gene TRBV24-1, with 12 bases fitting TRBD1. With V trimmed by 4 bases and J by 7 bases, 7 bases remained unmatched. CDR3 size: 15 residues. CDR1 and CDR2 (germline): KGHDR, SFDVKD.

This clonotype was recorded at least ten times. The V and J genes are TRBV12-1 and TRBJ2-1; TRBD2, as called in the table, went unchecked against the DNA. TRBV12-1 is termed a pseudogene. This CDR3 contains 17 residues. CDR3 coding DNA: TGTGCCAGCAGCTCACCAGCCGGGACTAGCGAAAACAATGAGCAGTTCTTC. Its protein is CASSSPAGTSENNEQFF.

CDR3 loop: CSVEGGGVPYNEQFF. The CDR3 coding sequence is TGCAGCGTTGAGGGCGGGGGGGTCCCCTACAATGAGCAGTTCTTC. This chain links TRBV29-1 with TRBJ2-1; 9 bases line up with TRBD2. Germline assignment: CDR1 SQVTM and CDR2 ANQGSEA. The V segment lost 3 bases and the J segment 2 bases; nucleotides outside the gene matches: 5. There are 15 residues in the CDR3.

Here the CDR3 DNA reads TGCAGCGCCCTATTGGCGGGGAGGAACACTGAAGCTTTCTTT. Translation gives CSALLAGRNTEAFF. The J gene is TRBJ1-1, the V gene TRBV29-1; unclear D gene. Trimming removed 7 bases at V and 1 base at J, with 16 bases between. From germline, CDR1 is SQVTM and CDR2 ANQGSEA. The CDR3 length is 14 residues.

This clonotype turned up a few times. The genes are TRBV20-1 and TRBJ2-7; no reliable D call. With 0 bases removed from V and 6 bases from J, the gap between germline ends came to 21 bases. The CDR3 has 16 residues. Germline assignment: CDR1 DFQATT and CDR2 SNEGSKA (reference sequence). The CDR3 loop is CSARDFTTSLLGEQYF. CDR3 bases: TGCAGTGCTAGAGATTTCACGACCAGTCTCCTTGGCGAGCAGTACTTC.

This clonotype was seen a few times. The chain employs TRBV2 and TRBJ1-1; maybe TRBD1 (5 bases). The V gene's germline CDR1 is SNHLY and CDR2 FYNNEI. Trimming stripped 9 bases from V and 3 bases from J, with 14 bases between. CDR3 size: 13 residues. The CDR3 DNA reads as TGTGCCAGTAAACTGGGGGTGGACACTGAAGCTTTCTTT. Its protein is CASKLGVDTEAFF.

This clonotype was detected ten times or more. CDR3 sequence: CASSPRELHYNEQFF. The CDR3 DNA sequence: TGTGCCAGCAGCCCCCGGGAGCTGCATTACAATGAGCAGTTCTTC. The chain has TRBV7-2 and TRBJ2-1; the D gene is possibly TRBD2 (6 bases). The CDR3 is 15 residues long. Germline V lookup: CDR1 SGHTA, CDR2 FQGNSA. Deletions cut 5 bases from V and 4 bases from J, with 15 bases between.

This clonotype was counted only a few times. The genes are TRBV18 and TRBJ1-1, with TRBD1 as a possible D gene (6 bases). The V gene lost 2 bases and the J gene lost 0 bases, with 16 bases spanning the gap. Germline V gene sequence: CDR1 KGHSH, CDR2 LQKENI. The length of the CDR3 is 17 residues. The CDR3 here is CASSPSAPGAMNTEAFF. For the CDR3, the DNA is TGTGCCAGCTCACCAAGCGCGCCGGGGGCCATGAACACTGAAGCTTTCTTT.

This clonotype appeared a few times. This rearrangement joins TRBV7-9 to TRBJ2-5, with a tentative D call TRBD2 (5 bases). Germline lookup yields CDR1 SEHNR and CDR2 FQNEAQ (reference sequence). Trimming shortened V by 1 base and J by 10 bases, and 16 bases separated the two germline ends. The CDR3 length is 14 residues. The CDR3 nucleotides read TGTGCCAGCAGCTTAGAGGACTGGCAGAGAGTCCAGTACTTC. Translated: CASSLEDWQRVQYF.

The rearrangement links TRBV7-3 to TRBJ2-7, with D possibly being TRBD1 or TRBD2 (5 bases each). V gave up 2 bases and J gave up 3 bases, with 17 bases separating them. Germline lookup yields CDR1 SGHTA and CDR2 FQGTGA. The CDR3 contains 16 residues. This CDR3 is CASSLGSQGGGYEQYF. The CDR3 bases are TGTGCCAGCAGCTTAGGGAGCCAGGGTGGCGGCTACGAGCAGTACTTC.

This clonotype was seen a few times. The chain couples TRBV18 to TRBJ2-3, with D perhaps matching TRBD2 (6 bases). The CDR3 has 17 amino acids. Trimming shortened V by 0 bases and J by 3 bases, and 16 bases separated the two germline ends. CDR1 and CDR2 from the germline V gene are KGHSH and LQKENI. In DNA, the CDR3 is TGTGCCAGCTCACCACCCCGTGCGGGAAAGATAACAGATACGCAGTATTTT. This gives the protein CASSPPRAGKITDTQYF.

The V and J genes are TRBV6-6 and TRBJ1-5, with no clear D. CDR1 and CDR2 from the germline V gene are MNHNY and SVGAGI (reference sequence). Trimming left V 2 bases short and J 0 bases short, with 5 bases between. The CDR3 totals 14 residues. In nucleotides, the CDR3 is TGTGCCAGCAGTTACGGGGATAGCAATCAGCCCCAGCATTTT. Its protein product is CASSYGDSNQPQHF.

The chain links TRBV7-9 to TRBJ2-5; D not certain. V was pared by 3 bases and J by 13 bases, with 15 bases between. The CDR3 contains 12 residues. CDR1 and CDR2 from the germline V gene are SEHNR and FQNEAQ (reference sequence). The CDR3 loop reads CASSFRSGRLYF. The CDR3 bases are TGTGCCAGCAGCTTTAGGTCGGGCCGATTGTACTTC.

This clonotype has just a few counts. The chain links TRBV20-1 to TRBJ2-7, with 10 bases matching TRBD1. V dropped 5 bases and J dropped 2; count of bases not matched to a gene: 9. The V gene's germline CDR1 is DFQATT and CDR2 SNEGSKA (reference sequence). The length of the CDR3 is 15 residues. The CDR3 spells CSARRDRGNPYEQYF. CDR3 DNA sequence: TGCAGTGCTCGCCGGGACAGGGGAAACCCCTACGAGCAGTACTTC.

This chain links TRBV19 with TRBJ1-1; maybe TRBD1 (5 bases). The CDR3 length is 14 residues. Germline V gives CDR1 LNHDA, CDR2 SQIVND (reference sequence). Trimming took 3 bases from V and 8 from J, leaving 16 bases between them. The CDR3: CASSIPRQPREAFF. CDR3 DNA sequence: TGTGCCAGTAGTATCCCAAGACAGCCACGAGAAGCTTTCTTT.

A few counts support this clonotype. J is TRBJ2-2 and V is TRBV7-9, with a possible D match to TRBD1 (6 bases). CDR1 is SEHNR, CDR2 FQNEAQ, per germline (reference sequence). This CDR3 spans 15 amino acids. V dropped 2 bases and J dropped 1 base, with 8 bases sitting between them. CDR3 protein: CASSLRGRNTGELFF. In DNA, the CDR3 is TGTGCCAGCAGCTTAAGGGGGAGGAACACCGGGGAGCTGTTTTTT.

The chain recombines TRBV7-2 with TRBJ1-2, with D maybe TRBD1 (6 bases). V was pared by 4 bases and J by 4 bases, with 13 bases between. Germline V gives CDR1 SGHTA, CDR2 FQGNSA. CDR3 length: 14 amino acids. CDR3 bases: TGTGCCAGCAGCTCGCAGGGGTTTGGCTATGGCTACACCTTC. Its protein is CASSSQGFGYGYTF.

This clonotype occurred a few times. The J gene is TRBJ2-3, the V gene TRBV20-1; D may correspond to TRBD1 or TRBD2 (7 bases each). The CDR3 consists of 15 residues. Germline CDR1 reads DFQATT; CDR2 reads SNEGSKA (reference sequence). V was cut by 5 bases and J by 3 bases, with 18 bases left in between. CDR3 sequence: CSAPRTGGRTDTQYF. CDR3 bases: TGCAGTGCTCCCCGGACAGGCGGGAGAACAGATACGCAGTATTTT.

This clonotype occurred a few times. A junction boundary mismatches the germline segment, possibly from a read error. The rearrangement links TRBV28 to TRBJ2-1; 13 bases are a match to TRBD2. Germline values: CDR1 MDHEN, CDR2 SYDVKM. This CDR3 is 12 amino acids long. CDR3 region: CASRTTGTSGTF. The CDR3 region has the DNA TGTGCCAGCAGGACCACCGGGACTAGCGGGACCTTC. The variable domain in full, completed from reference TRBV28 and TRBJ2-1, reads DVKVTQSSRYLVKRTGEKVFLECVQDMDHENMFWYRQDPGLGLRLIYFSYDVKMKEKGDIPEGYSVSREKKERFSLILESASTNQTSMYLCASRTTGTSGTFGPGTRLTVL.

This clonotype was counted ten times or more. V is TRBV29-1 and J is TRBJ1-1; D unresolved. V lost 3 bases and J lost 1, with 9 bases in between. This CDR3 contains 13 residues. The germline CDR1 and CDR2 sequences are SQVTM and ANQGSEA. CDR3 sequence: CSVDMVGNTEAFF. The CDR3 DNA sequence: TGCAGCGTTGATATGGTGGGGAACACTGAAGCTTTCTTT.

This clonotype showed up just a few times. This chain joins TRBV3-1 and TRBJ2-1; TRBD2 agrees at 12 bases. The germline gives CDR1 LGHDT, CDR2 YNNKEL (reference sequence). This CDR3 comprises 17 residues. Germline trimming cut 0 bases from V and 6 bases from J; bases unmatched to any gene: 6. The CDR3 DNA is TGTGCCAGCAGCCAAGATGGTCTAGCGGGGGGGAGCAATGAGCAGTTCTTC. Residues: CASSQDGLAGGSNEQFF.

The chain joins TRBV24-1 to TRBJ2-1; D remains ambiguous. Germline V lookup: CDR1 KGHDR, CDR2 SFDVKD. The V end was cut by 1 base, the J end by 0 bases, with 6 bases between. CDR3 size: 15 residues. CDR3 nucleotide sequence: TGTGCCACCAGTGATTTACGGAGCTCCTACAATGAGCAGTTCTTC. This sequence encodes CATSDLRSSYNEQFF.

The rearrangement uses TRBV12-3 or TRBV12-4 and TRBJ2-1; perhaps D is TRBD1 or TRBD2 (6 bases each). The CDR3 contains 10 residues. Trimming stripped 10 bases from V and 7 bases from J, with 8 bases between. The CDR3 reads CAIGGNEQFF. CDR3 nucleotide sequence: TGTGCCATAGGGGGGAATGAGCAGTTCTTC.